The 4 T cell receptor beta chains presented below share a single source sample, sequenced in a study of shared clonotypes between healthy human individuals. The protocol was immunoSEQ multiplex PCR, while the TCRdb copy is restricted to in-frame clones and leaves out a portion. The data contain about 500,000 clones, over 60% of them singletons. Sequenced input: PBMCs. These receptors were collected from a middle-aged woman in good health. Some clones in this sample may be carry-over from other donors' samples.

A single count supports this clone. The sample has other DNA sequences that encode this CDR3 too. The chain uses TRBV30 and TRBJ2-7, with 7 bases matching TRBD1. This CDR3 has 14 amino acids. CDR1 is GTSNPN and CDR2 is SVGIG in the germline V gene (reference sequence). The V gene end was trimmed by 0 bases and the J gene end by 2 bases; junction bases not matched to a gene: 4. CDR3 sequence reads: CAWSVRGGTYEQYF. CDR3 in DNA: TGTGCCTGGAGTGTACGAGGGGGCACCTACGAGCAGTACTTC.

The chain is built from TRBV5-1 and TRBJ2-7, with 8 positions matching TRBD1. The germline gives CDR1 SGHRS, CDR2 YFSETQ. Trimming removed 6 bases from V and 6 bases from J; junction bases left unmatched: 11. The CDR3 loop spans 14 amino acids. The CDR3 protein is CASTRTGSGLEQYF. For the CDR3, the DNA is TGCGCCAGCACCCGGACAGGGTCGGGGCTCGAGCAGTACTTC. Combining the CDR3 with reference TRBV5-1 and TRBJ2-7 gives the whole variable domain KAGVTQTPRYLIKTRGQQVTLSCSPISGHRSVSWYQQTPGQGLQFLFEYFSETQRNKGNFPGRFSGRQFSNSRSEMNVSTLELGDSALYLCASTRTGSGLEQYFGPGTRLTVT.

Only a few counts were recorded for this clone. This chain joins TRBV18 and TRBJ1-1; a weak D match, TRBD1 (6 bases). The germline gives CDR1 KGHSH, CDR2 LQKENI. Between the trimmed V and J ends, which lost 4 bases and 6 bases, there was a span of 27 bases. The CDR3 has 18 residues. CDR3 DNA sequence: TGTGCCAGCTCACAACGTAATCCGGGACAACCGGGGGGCCCTGAAGCTTTCTTT. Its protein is CASSQRNPGQPGGPEAFF.

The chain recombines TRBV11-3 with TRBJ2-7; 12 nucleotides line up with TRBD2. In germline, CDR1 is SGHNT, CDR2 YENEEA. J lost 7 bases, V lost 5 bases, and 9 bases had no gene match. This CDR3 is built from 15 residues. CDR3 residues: CASSKRTSGTGEQYF. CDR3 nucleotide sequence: TGTGCCAGCAGCAAGAGGACTAGCGGGACGGGGGAGCAGTACTTC.